This T cell receptor (beta chain) was captured by sequencing in a study of beta chain features in type 1 diabetes. As for the study in general: Patients were similar to healthy donors in age and gender (as well as in cell yields). Over all samples combined, about 99,000,000 sorted cells were examined.

Study-wide results and limits: It was possible that PCR favored shorter templates, equally so in patients and controls. Shorter TCRB CDR3s, moderately but significantly so, were found in Type 1 diabetes patients in all four CD4+ subsets.

The CDR3 runs 16 residues. Trimming at V came to 0 bases and at J to 3 bases, leaving 8 bases not matched to a gene. The germline CDR1 and CDR2 sequences are LGHNA and YSLEER. About this clone itself: Its target is not known.

The whole isolated RNA underwent reverse transcription, so sequencing captured expressed TCRB transcripts. Sequenced by immunoSEQ multiplex PCR; TCRdb stores in-frame clones only, minus some. Among over 650,000 clones listed, around 15% were seen once. Each sorted population was over 98% pure. The rearrangement joins TRBV4-3 to TRBJ2-7; 7 bases agree with TRBD2. The TCR was taken from a man aged 18 to 30 with type 1 diabetes. The sample was naive CD4+ T cells from blood. In DNA form, the CDR3 reads TGCGCCAGCAGCCAAGATCATGGGAGGGGCCGCTACGAGCAGTACTTC. Translating gives CASSQDHGRGRYEQYF.